This T cell receptor beta chain stems from a study of radiation and T cells in renal cell carcinoma. Study results and caveats: Baseline intratumoral clonotype presence is unknown without pretreatment biopsies.

V trimming: 6 bases; J trimming: 1 base; junction bases outside the gene matches: 10. CDR3 length: 15 amino acids. Germline CDR1 is SQVTM and CDR2 is ANQGSEA. On this clone itself: Antigen specificity is unknown.

As to time point: baseline pretreatment blood. Treatment reported: 15 Gy SBRT to primary tumor, nephrectomy 4 weeks later. Assay: immunoSEQ multiplex PCR; the TCRdb copy retains only in-frame clones and omits some. Of about 150,000 clones detected, about 87% appear once; the ten largest clones hold roughly 4%. This TCR was recovered from a woman aged 70-85 years with renal cell carcinoma. The sequenced sample was blood, obtained from a patient whose treatment included radiotherapy and nephrectomy. This sequence joins TRBV29-1 and TRBJ2-3; 7 bases match TRBD1. In DNA, the CDR3 is TGCAGCGTCGAGCCTACAGGGGTTCGCACAGATACGCAGTATTTT. Translation gives CSVEPTGVRTDTQYF.